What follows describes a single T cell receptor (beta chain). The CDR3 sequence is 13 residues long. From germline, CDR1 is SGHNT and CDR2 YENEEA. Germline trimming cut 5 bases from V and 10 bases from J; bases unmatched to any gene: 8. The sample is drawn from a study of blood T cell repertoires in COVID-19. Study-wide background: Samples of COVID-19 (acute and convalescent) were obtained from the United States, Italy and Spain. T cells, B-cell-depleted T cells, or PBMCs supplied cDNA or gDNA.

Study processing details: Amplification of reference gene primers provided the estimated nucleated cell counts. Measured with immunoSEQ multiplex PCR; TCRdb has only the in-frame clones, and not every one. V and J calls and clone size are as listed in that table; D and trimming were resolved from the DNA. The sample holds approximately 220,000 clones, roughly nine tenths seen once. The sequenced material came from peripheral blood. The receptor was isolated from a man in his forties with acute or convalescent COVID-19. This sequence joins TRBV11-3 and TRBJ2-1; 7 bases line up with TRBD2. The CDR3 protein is CASSQGTTGEQFF. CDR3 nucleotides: TGTGCCAGCAGCCAAGGGACTACCGGGGAGCAGTTCTTC.